The clone carrying this T cell receptor beta chain occurred a few times. Its target is not known. Germline values: CDR1 ENHRY, CDR2 SYGVKD. Trimming removed 0 bases from V and 7 bases from J, with 13 bases in between. CDR3 length: 15 residues. Each CDR3 protein is one row after TCRdb ran MiXCR on the 5' RACE reads. The sample has around 300,000 distinct CDR3 sequences, 14% to 15% seen once; the top ten hold 0.9% to 1.2%. The sample is drawn from a study of CD8 T cells in ankylosing spondylitis. Study-wide findings and caveats: There was reportedly significant enrichment of clones that were disease-linked in matched ankylosing spondylitis synovial fluid. A TCR beta motif of eight highly homologous variants appeared characteristic of ankylosing spondylitis blood.

The receptor's source is a male donor with ankylosing spondylitis or in good health (not recorded which). The specimen sequenced was blood, either unsorted or a sorted T cell fraction (not recorded which). V and J are TRBV10-3 and TRBJ2-1, with D uncertain. Here the CDR3 DNA reads TGTGCCATCAGTGAGTCGGGCTCAGACTTGAATGAGCAGTTCTTC. It encodes CAISESGSDLNEQFF.